Below, one T cell receptor beta chain is given with its context. The CDR3 spans 12 residues. CDR1 and CDR2 (germline): SNHLY, FYNNEI. Between the trimmed V and J ends, which lost 1 base and 2 bases, there was a span of 2 bases. Using immunoSEQ multiplex PCR, the repertoire was profiled, and TCRdb retains in-frame clones only, with some absent. Among some 1.5 million clones listed, roughly 95% were seen once. The record originates from a study of shared clonotypes between healthy human individuals. The rearrangement links TRBV2 to TRBJ1-2, with D unclear. Material: naive CD4+ T cells sorted from blood. Stated subset: CD45RA+ positively selected. This receptor was taken from a man aged 30 to 39 in good health. Here the CDR3 reads CASSEGNYGYTF. The CDR3 DNA reads as TGTGCCAGCAGTGAAGGAAACTATGGCTACACCTTC.